A selection of T cell receptor beta chains follows, all from one sample in a study of control samples from healthy donors and cancer patients. This table comes from immunoSEQ multiplex PCR, and its TCRdb copy is limited to in-frame clones, with some not included. The repertoire holds 120,000 or so clones, roughly 90% seen once, with 2% to 2.5% in the top ten. Source material: blood. These receptor sequences come from a man younger than 30 in good health. The CDR3 runs from the conserved cysteine through the conserved F or W. Each record gives: V gene, D gene, J gene, CDR3 DNA, CDR3 protein. A D gene is named only where the DNA matches it firmly.

TRBV7-8	.	TRBJ2-6	TGTGCCAGCAGCTTACAGTTTGGTTCAGGGTCCTCTGGGGCCAACGTCCTGACTTTC	CASSLQFGSGSSGANVLTF
TRBV19	.	TRBJ2-1	TGTGCCAGTAGTGACAGCTACAATGAGCAGTTCTTC	CASSDSYNEQFF
TRBV19	TRBD1	TRBJ1-5	TGTGCCAGTAGTACCAACCAGGGGGTCGGCAATCAGCCCCAGCATTTT	CASSTNQGVGNQPQHF
TRBV28	TRBD1	TRBJ2-7	TGTGCCAGCAGTTTGTCAGGGGGCTACTACGAGCAGTACTTC	CASSLSGGYYEQYF
TRBV5-1	.	TRBJ2-5	TGCGCCAGCAGCTTGGATCTGGGGAGGGAGACCCAGTACTTC	CASSLDLGRETQYF
TRBV6-5	TRBD2	TRBJ2-1	TGTGCCAGCAGTTACGCGGGGGGTCATGAGCAGTTCTTC	CASSYAGGHEQFF
TRBV6-5	TRBD1	TRBJ2-7	TGTGCCAGCAGTTACTCGACCGGGACAGGAGGAAACGAGCAGTACTTC	CASSYSTGTGGNEQYF
TRBV5-4	TRBD2	TRBJ2-1	TGTGCCAGCAGCTTGGCCGGGACTAGCGCCGATGAGCAGTTCTTC	CASSLAGTSADEQFF
TRBV4-3	TRBD2	TRBJ2-1	TGCGCCAGCAGCCAAGATGTAGTTGCGGGAGTAGGGTCGAGTGAGCAGTTCTTC	CASSQDVVAGVGSSEQFF
TRBV4-1	TRBD1	TRBJ2-2	TGCGCCAGCAGCCGCGGACAGGGGGCTTTAGGTACCGGGGAGCTGTTTTTT	CASSRGQGALGTGELFF